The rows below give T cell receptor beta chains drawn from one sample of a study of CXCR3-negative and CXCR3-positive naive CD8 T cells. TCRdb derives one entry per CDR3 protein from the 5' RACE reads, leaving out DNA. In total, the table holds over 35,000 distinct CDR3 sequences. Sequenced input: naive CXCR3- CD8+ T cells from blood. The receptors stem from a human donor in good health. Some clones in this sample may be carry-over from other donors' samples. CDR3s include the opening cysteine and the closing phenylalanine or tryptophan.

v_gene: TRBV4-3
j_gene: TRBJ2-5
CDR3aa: CASSQGTGLEETQYF

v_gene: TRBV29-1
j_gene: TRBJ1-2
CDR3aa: CSVGQPPYGYTF

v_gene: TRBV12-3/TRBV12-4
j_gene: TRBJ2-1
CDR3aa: CASSSSFAGGPYNEQFF

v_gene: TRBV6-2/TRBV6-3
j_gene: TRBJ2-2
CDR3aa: CASRPQGAVTGELFF

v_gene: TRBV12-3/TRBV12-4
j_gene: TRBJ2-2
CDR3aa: CASSQEGLGTGELFF

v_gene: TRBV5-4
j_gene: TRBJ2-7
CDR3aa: CASSFADEQYF

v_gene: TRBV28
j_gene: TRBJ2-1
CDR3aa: CASSLGSGGGGEQFF

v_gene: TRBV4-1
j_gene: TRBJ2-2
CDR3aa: CASKAAAGGIDTGELFF

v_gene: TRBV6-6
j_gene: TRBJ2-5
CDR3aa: CASTDAQGGETQYF

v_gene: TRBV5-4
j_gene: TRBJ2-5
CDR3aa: CASSLDVPRETQYF

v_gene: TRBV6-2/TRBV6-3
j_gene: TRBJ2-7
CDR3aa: CASSSPLAGEYEQYF

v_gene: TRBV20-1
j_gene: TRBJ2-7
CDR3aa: CSARKTDGIYEQYF

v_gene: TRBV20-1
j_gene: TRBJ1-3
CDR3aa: CSAWGQAQGNTIYF

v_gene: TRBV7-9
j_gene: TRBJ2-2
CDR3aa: CASSSEGPRRGSEGTFHTGELFF

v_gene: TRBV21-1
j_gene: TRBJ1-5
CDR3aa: CASSKAPTHQPQHF

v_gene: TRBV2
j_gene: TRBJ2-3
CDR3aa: CASSEGHRSGGPLGTDTQYF

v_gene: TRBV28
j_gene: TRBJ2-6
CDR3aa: CASSLAWSGPSGANVLTF

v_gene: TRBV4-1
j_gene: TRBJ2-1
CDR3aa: CASSQVWLAGAYNEQFF

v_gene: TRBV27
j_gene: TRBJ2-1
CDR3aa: CASSLGLEGGEQFF

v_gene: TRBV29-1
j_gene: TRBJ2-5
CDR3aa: CSVEFLVGYPKETQYF

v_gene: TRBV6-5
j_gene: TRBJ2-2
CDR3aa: CASSYSPGWSAGGRGGELFF

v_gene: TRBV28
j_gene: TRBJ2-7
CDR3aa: CASSSTGFENEQYF